A selection of T cell receptor beta chains follows, all from one sample in a study of CD8 T cells in Susac syndrome. TCRdb re-derived calls from the immunoSEQ multiplex PCR reads in MiXCR, one entry per CDR3 protein. The sample has under 150,000 distinct CDR3 sequences; about 93% are singletons. Sequenced: CD8+ T cells from PBMCs. Receptors were obtained from a human donor with multiple sclerosis. Both conserved end residues are trimmed from each CDR3.

v_call cdr3_aa
TRBV29-1 SVEPGTGWNEQY
TRBV4-3 ASSQEAGATYNEQF
TRBV19 ASSNWGDTATEAF
TRBV10-3 AITGAGSGANVLT
TRBV6-5 ATSGTQISYEQY
TRBV29-1 SVETSGSYEQY
TRBV6-5 ASSYDGELGTGELF
TRBV25-1 ASGWEGLYEQY
TRBV9 ASSVGGNTGELF
TRBV20-1 SAGKGTGTYEQY